The 15 T cell receptor beta chains listed next were all sequenced from one sample in a study of blood T cell repertoires in COVID-19. Data came from immunoSEQ multiplex PCR; TCRdb stores just in-frame clones and leaves some out. The sample includes 230,000 or so clones, 75% to 90% of them seen just once. Sequences were obtained from peripheral blood. Receptors originate from a woman aged 40 to 50 who had recovered from COVID-19.

This clone was recorded only once. The chain employs TRBV7-2 and TRBJ2-3; a weak D match, TRBD1 (6 bases). The V end was cut by 4 bases, the J end by 2 bases, with 16 bases between. Germline V lookup: CDR1 SGHTA, CDR2 FQGNSA. CDR3 length: 16 residues. The CDR3 loop is CASSSGSGAYTDTQYF. CDR3 sequence (DNA): TGTGCCAGCAGCTCAGGTTCAGGGGCCTACACAGATACGCAGTATTTT.

This clone was detected once. This chain uses TRBV11-2 with TRBJ1-3; 7 nucleotides match TRBD1. V lost 4 bases and J lost 3; bases outside the gene matches: 9. This CDR3 has 16 amino acids. Looked up from germline, CDR1 is SGHAT and CDR2 is FQNNGV. The CDR3 loop reads CASSSWTGPSGNTIYF. The CDR3 region has the DNA TGTGCCAGCAGCTCATGGACAGGCCCGAGTGGAAACACCATATATTTT.

CDR3 coding DNA: TGTGCCAGCTCTCCTAAAAGGGACATTCAGTCAACTGAAGCTTTCTTT. Its translation: CASSPKRDIQSTEAFF. The chain uses TRBV18 and TRBJ1-1, with D possibly matching TRBD1 (6 bases). Deletions cut 6 bases from V and 5 bases from J, with 22 bases between. CDR1 is KGHSH and CDR2 is LQKENI in the germline V gene. This CDR3 comprises 16 residues.

This clone has just one count. The genes are TRBV11-2 and TRBJ1-6; D is undetermined. Per the germline V gene, CDR1 is SGHAT and CDR2 is FQNNGV. The CDR3 runs to 16 residues. Trimming cost V 1 base and J 8 bases, with 15 bases left between them. The CDR3 coding sequence is TGTGCCAGCAGCTTAGTGCCCGCTAGCCTCCATTCACCCCTCCACTTT. Its translation is CASSLVPASLHSPLHF.

This chain links TRBV7-9 with TRBJ2-1, with 8 bases matching TRBD2. The CDR3 runs 15 residues. CDR1 is SEHNR and CDR2 is FQNEAQ in the germline V gene (reference sequence). V dropped 3 bases and J dropped 4; count of bases not matched to a gene: 5. CDR3 sequence reads: CASSLPGGSYNEQFF. CDR3 nucleotide sequence: TGTGCCAGCAGCTTGCCGGGGGGGTCTTACAATGAGCAGTTCTTC.

CDR3 in DNA: TGTGCCAGCAGTTACCGGGACTCTCACTCCTACAATGAGCAGTTCTTC. Encoded protein: CASSYRDSHSYNEQFF. The chain recombines TRBV2 with TRBJ2-1, with D possibly TRBD2 on 6 matching bases. Looked up from germline, CDR1 is SNHLY and CDR2 is FYNNEI. The V end lost 5 bases, the J end lost 0 bases, and 14 bases lay between the germline ends. There are 16 residues in the CDR3.

The rearrangement joins TRBV30 to TRBJ2-5; 8 nucleotides line up with TRBD2. This CDR3 is 13 amino acids long. V was pared by 3 bases and J by 7 bases, with 7 bases of the junction left unmatched. CDR1 and CDR2 from the germline V gene are GTSNPN and SVGIG (reference sequence). The CDR3 sequence: CAWSSGGPGTQYF. Written as DNA, the CDR3 is TGTGCCTGGAGCTCGGGGGGGCCAGGGACCCAGTACTTC.

This sequence joins TRBV18 and TRBJ2-5; 9 nucleotides line up with TRBD2. J lost 2 bases, V lost 2 bases, and 3 bases had no gene match. Per germline, CDR1 KGHSH and CDR2 LQKENI. The CDR3 spans 15 residues. The CDR3 DNA is TGTGCCAGCTCACCAAATCTAGCGGGGCAAGAGACCCAGTACTTC. Translated: CASSPNLAGQETQYF.

This rearrangement joins TRBV2 to TRBJ1-2; 11 nucleotides align to TRBD1. V lost 8 bases, J lost 4 bases, and 9 bases stayed unmatched. The CDR3 covers 15 residues. Germline CDR1 and CDR2: SNHLY and FYNNEI. This chain's CDR3 is CASAGTGGAPYGYTF. For the CDR3, the DNA is TGTGCCAGCGCCGGGACAGGGGGAGCCCCCTATGGCTACACCTTC.

The chain employs TRBV5-6 and TRBJ2-1, with 7 bases aligning to TRBD2. The V gene end was trimmed by 1 base and the J gene end by 7 bases; junction bases not matched to a gene: 8. CDR3 length: 15 residues. Per the germline V gene, CDR1 is SGHDT and CDR2 is YYEEEE. This CDR3 is CASSLYGRDLNEQFF. In DNA form, the CDR3 reads TGTGCCAGCAGCTTGTATGGGAGGGACTTAAATGAGCAGTTCTTC.

The rearrangement links TRBV27 to TRBJ2-2; 8 bases align to TRBD2. CDR3 length: 16 residues. J was trimmed by 2 bases and V by 3 bases; bases with no gene match: 5. Germline-derived CDR1 and CDR2 are MNHEY and SMNVEV (reference sequence). CDR3 DNA: TGTGCCAGCAGTTTTCAAGCGGGAGTTAACACCGGGGAGCTGTTTTTT. Protein: CASSFQAGVNTGELFF.

The rearrangement uses TRBV11-2 and TRBJ2-3, with 12 bases that match TRBD2. With V trimmed by 6 bases and J by 5 bases, 12 bases remained unmatched. Germline lookup yields CDR1 SGHAT and CDR2 FQNNGV. CDR3 length: 17 residues. The CDR3 spells CASSQRGLAGFVDTQYF. CDR3 coding DNA: TGTGCCAGCAGTCAGAGGGGACTAGCGGGTTTTGTAGATACGCAGTATTTT.

As DNA, the CDR3 is TGTGCCACGCGGAGAGGACAGGGGCCTACCTACGAGCAGTACGTC. Protein: CATRRGQGPTYEQYV. The gene calls are TRBV2 and TRBJ2-7; 9 bases are shared with TRBD1. The CDR3 is 15 residues long. The V gene's germline CDR1 is SNHLY and CDR2 FYNNEI. Germline trimming cut 10 bases from V and 2 bases from J; bases unmatched to any gene: 12.

The gene calls are TRBV30 and TRBJ1-2, with D maybe TRBD1 (5 bases). CDR1 and CDR2 (germline): GTSNPN, SVGIG (reference sequence). Trimming took 4 bases from V and 6 from J, leaving 12 bases between them. This CDR3 is built from 12 residues. The CDR3 DNA is TGTGCCTGGAACCAGGGTGGTGATGGCTACACCTTC. It translates to CAWNQGGDGYTF.

This chain joins TRBV19 and TRBJ2-7, with 9 bases that match TRBD1. The CDR3 extends over 15 amino acids. Germline trimming cut 4 bases from V and 4 bases from J; bases unmatched to any gene: 8. CDR1 and CDR2 (germline): LNHDA, SQIVND (reference sequence). The CDR3 sequence: CASSTTGQGGYEQYF. The CDR3 DNA reads TGTGCCAGTAGTACGACGGGACAGGGCGGGTACGAGCAGTACTTC.